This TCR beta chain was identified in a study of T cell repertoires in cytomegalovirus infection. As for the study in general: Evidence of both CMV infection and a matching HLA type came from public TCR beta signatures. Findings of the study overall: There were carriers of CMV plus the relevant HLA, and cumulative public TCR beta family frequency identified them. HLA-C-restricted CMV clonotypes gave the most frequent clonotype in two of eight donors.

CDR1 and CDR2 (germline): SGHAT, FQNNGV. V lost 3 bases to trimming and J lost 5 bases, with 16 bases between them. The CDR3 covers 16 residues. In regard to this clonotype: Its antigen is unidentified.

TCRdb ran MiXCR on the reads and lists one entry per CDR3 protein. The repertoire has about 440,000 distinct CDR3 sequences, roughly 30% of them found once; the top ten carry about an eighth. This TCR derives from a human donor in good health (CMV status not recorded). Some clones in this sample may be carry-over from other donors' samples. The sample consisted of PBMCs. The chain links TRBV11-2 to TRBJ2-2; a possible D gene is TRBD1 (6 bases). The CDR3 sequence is CASSFGGSRGTGELFF. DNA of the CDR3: TGTGCCAGCAGCTTCGGCGGCTCCAGGGGTACCGGGGAGCTGTTTTTT.